This TCR beta chain was observed in a study of T cell responses to AZD1222 COVID-19 vaccine. Study-level points and caveats: Sampling captured repertoires only after the peak T cell response.

Assay: immunoSEQ multiplex PCR; the TCRdb copy retains only in-frame clones and omits some. Of about 69,000 clones in the sample, less than 90% were seen once. This clone was counted a single time. Its antigen is still unknown. Germline lookup yields CDR1 SGHTA and CDR2 FQGNSA. V lost 2 bases and J lost 7, with 9 bases in between. The CDR3 has 13 residues. This material consisted of peripheral blood, taken 28 days after the second AZD1222 dose. The chain couples TRBV7-2 to TRBJ2-1, with unresolved D. The receptor was isolated from an adult who received the AZD1222 COVID-19 vaccine. The CDR3 sequence is CASSLLRLNEQFF. CDR3 coding DNA: TGTGCCAGCAGCTTACTCAGATTGAATGAGCAGTTCTTC.